The 4 T cell receptor beta chains below come from one sample, sequenced in a study of blood T cell repertoires in COVID-19. Produced via immunoSEQ multiplex PCR; TCRdb's table is partial and in-frame only. In the table there are under 45,000 clones, around 83% of which are singletons. Sequencing used peripheral blood. These receptors were collected from a woman at least 80 years old with active or convalescent COVID-19.

V usage is TRBV7-3 and J usage is TRBJ1-1, with D possibly being TRBD1 (5 bases). Germline values: CDR1 SGHTA, CDR2 FQGTGA. The CDR3 runs 13 residues. The ends were cut back, 6 bases at V and 5 bases at J, with 13 bases in the middle. The CDR3 sequence is CASSHSGATEAFF. The CDR3 bases are TGTGCCAGCAGTCACAGCGGGGCTACTGAAGCTTTCTTT.

The genes are TRBV2 and TRBJ1-1; maybe TRBD1 (6 bases). V was clipped by 8 bases and J by 0 bases, with 16 bases between them. CDR1 SNHLY and CDR2 FYNNEI come from the germline V gene. This CDR3 is built from 15 residues. CDR3: CASSITPGVNTEAFF. The DNA of the CDR3 is TGTGCCAGCTCCATAACGCCAGGGGTGAACACTGAAGCTTTCTTT.

V is TRBV6-5 and J is TRBJ1-1, with TRBD1 identical over 7 bases. V shed 6 bases and J 3 bases; nucleotides not matched to a gene: 4. Per the germline V gene, CDR1 is MNHEY and CDR2 is SVGAGI. The CDR3 runs to 13 residues. CDR3 in amino acids: CASRTGQDTEAFF. The CDR3 nucleotides read TGTGCCAGCAGGACCGGACAGGACACTGAAGCTTTCTTT.

With regard to this clone: One end of the junction is discordant with germline, which a read error may explain. J is TRBJ2-5 and V is TRBV18, with 8 bases that match TRBD2. There are 12 residues in the CDR3. Germline loops: CDR1 KGHSH, CDR2 LQKENI. This chain's CDR3 is CASSTGTSNFNF. For the CDR3, the DNA is TGTGCCAGCTCAACCGGGACTAGTAATTTTAACTTC.